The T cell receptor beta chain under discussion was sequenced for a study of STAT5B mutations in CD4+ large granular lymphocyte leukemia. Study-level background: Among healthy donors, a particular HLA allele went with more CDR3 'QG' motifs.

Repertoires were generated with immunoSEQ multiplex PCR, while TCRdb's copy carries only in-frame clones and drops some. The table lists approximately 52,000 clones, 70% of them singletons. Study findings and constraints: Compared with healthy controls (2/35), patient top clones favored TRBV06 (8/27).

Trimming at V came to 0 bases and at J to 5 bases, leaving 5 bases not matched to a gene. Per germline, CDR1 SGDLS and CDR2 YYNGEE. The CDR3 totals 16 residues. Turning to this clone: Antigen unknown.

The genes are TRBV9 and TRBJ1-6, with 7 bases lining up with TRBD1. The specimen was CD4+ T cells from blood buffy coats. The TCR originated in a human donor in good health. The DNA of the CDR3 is TGTGCCAGCAGCGTAGGGACAGGCATAGATAATTCACCCCTCCACTTT. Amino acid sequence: CASSVGTGIDNSPLHF.